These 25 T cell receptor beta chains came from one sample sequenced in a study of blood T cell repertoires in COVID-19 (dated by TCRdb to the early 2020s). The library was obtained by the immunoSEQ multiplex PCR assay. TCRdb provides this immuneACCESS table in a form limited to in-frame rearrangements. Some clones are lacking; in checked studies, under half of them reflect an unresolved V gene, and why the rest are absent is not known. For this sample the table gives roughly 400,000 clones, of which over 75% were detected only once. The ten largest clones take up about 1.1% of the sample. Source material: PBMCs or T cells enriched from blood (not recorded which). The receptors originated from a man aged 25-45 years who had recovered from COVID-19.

DNA of the CDR3: TGCGCCAGCACCCCGAACGGAGGGGAGGGTCTTGAAGCTTTCTTT. Residues: CASTPNGGEGLEAFF. The chain is built from TRBV5-1 and TRBJ1-1; D is perhaps TRBD1 (5 bases). From germline, CDR1 is SGHRS and CDR2 YFSETQ. The CDR3 spans 15 residues. V lost 6 bases and J lost 7, with 22 bases in between.

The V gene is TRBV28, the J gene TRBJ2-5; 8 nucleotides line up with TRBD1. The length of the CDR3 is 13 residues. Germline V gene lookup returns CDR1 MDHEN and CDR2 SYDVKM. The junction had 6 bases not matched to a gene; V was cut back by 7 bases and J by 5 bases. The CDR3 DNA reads TGTGCCAGCATCCAGGGGGCTGCGGAGACCCAGTACTTC. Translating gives CASIQGAAETQYF. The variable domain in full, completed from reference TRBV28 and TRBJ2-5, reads DVKVTQSSRYLVKRTGEKVFLECVQDMDHENMFWYRQDPGLGLRLIYFSYDVKMKEKGDIPEGYSVSREKKERFSLILESASTNQTSMYLCASIQGAAETQYFGPGTRLLVL.

The CDR3 coding sequence is TGCGCCAGCAGCTCCTCGGGCGGGGAGCTGTTTTTT. It yields the protein CASSSSGGELFF. The chain recombines TRBV5-1 with TRBJ2-2; D gene uncertain. This CDR3 is 12 amino acids long. Trimming left V 3 bases short and J 7 bases short, with 7 bases between. From germline, CDR1 is SGHRS and CDR2 YFSETQ.

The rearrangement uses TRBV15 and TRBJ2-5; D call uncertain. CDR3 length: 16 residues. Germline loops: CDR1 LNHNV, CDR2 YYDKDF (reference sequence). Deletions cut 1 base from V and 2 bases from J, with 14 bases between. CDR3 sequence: CATSRVGYRTQETQYF. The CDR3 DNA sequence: TGTGCCACCAGCAGAGTTGGGTACAGAACGCAAGAGACCCAGTACTTC.

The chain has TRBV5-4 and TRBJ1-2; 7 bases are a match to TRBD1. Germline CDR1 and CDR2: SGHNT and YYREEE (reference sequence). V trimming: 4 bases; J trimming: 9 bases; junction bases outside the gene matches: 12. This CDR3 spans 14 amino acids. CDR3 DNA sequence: TGTGCCAGCAGCCCCAATACAGGGGTCAGAAGCTACACCTTC. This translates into CASSPNTGVRSYTF.

The CDR3 bases are TGTGCCAGCAGCTTAGCCCCGGGATATGCAACTAATGAAAAACTGTTTTTT. This gives the protein CASSLAPGYATNEKLFF. J is TRBJ1-4 and V is TRBV7-6, with unresolved D. From germline, CDR1 is SGHVS and CDR2 FNYEAQ. This CDR3 spans 17 amino acids. V was shortened by 0 bases and J by 0 bases, with 11 bases between the two germline ends.

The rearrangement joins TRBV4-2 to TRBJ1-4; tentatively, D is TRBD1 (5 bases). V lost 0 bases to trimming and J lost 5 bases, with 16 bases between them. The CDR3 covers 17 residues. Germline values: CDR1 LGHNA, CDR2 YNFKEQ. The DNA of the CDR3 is TGTGCCAGCAGCCAAGATGGTGCAGGGTTGGGAAATGAAAAACTGTTTTTT. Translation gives CASSQDGAGLGNEKLFF.

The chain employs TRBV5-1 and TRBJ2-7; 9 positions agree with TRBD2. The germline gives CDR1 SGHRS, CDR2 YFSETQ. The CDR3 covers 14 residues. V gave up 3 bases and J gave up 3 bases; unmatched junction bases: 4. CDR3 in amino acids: CASSWTSANYEQYF. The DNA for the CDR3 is TGCGCCAGCAGCTGGACTAGCGCGAACTACGAGCAGTACTTC.

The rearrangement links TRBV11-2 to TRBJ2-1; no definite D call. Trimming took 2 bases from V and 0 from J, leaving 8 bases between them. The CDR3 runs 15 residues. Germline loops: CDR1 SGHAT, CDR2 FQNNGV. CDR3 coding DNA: TGTGCCAGCAGCTTACACCTCAGCTCCTACAATGAGCAGTTCTTC. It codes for CASSLHLSSYNEQFF.

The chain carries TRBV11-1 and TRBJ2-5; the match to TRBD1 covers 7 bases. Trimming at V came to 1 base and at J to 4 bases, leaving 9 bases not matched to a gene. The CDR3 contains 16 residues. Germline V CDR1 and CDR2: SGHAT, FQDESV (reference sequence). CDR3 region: CASSLGGQSAAETQYF. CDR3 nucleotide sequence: TGTGCCAGCAGCTTAGGGGGACAGTCCGCGGCAGAGACCCAGTACTTC.

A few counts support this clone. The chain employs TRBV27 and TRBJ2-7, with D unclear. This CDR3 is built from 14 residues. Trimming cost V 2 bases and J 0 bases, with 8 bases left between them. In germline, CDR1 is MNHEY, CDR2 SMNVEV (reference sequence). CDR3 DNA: TGTGCCAGCAGTTTAAGCGAATACTCCTACGAGCAGTACTTC. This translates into CASSLSEYSYEQYF.

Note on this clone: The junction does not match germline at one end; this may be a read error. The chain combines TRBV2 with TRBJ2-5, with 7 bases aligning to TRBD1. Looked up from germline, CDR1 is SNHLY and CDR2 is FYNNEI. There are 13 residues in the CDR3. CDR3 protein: CASSAQGQVTQYF. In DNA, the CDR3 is TGTGCCAGCAGTGCACAGGGGCAAGTGACCCAGTACTTC.

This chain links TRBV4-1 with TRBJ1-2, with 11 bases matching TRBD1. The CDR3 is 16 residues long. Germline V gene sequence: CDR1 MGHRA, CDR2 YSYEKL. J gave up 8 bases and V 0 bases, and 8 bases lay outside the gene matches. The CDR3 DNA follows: TGCGCCAGCAGCCAAGATCTAGGACAGGGGGCGGGCGGCTACACCTTC. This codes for CASSQDLGQGAGGYTF.

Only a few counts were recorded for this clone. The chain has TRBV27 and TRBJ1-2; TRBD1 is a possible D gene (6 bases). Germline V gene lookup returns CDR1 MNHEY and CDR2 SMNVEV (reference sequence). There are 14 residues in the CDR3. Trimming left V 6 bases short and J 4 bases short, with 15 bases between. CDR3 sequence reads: CASRTQGPLYGYTF. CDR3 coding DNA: TGTGCCAGCAGAACACAGGGTCCCCTCTATGGCTACACCTTC.

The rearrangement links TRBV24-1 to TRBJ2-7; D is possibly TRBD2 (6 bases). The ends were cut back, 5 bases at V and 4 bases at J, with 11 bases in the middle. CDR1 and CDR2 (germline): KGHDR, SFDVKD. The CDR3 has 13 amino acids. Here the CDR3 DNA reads TGTGCCACCAGTGGGGGGAGGCCTTACGAGCAGTACTTC. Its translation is CATSGGRPYEQYF.

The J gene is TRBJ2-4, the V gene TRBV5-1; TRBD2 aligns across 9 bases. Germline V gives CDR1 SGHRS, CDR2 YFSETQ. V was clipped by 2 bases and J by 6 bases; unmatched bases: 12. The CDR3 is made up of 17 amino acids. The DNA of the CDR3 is TGCGCCAGCAGCTTTAGTTCGGGTGCTAGCGGGGCAAACATTCAGTACTTC. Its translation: CASSFSSGASGANIQYF.

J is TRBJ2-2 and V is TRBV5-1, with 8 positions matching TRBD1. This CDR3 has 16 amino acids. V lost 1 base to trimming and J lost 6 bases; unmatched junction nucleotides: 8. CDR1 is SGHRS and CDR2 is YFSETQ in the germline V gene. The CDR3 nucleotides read TGCGCCAGCAGCTTGCTCCTGGACAGGGCGGCCGGGGAGCTGTTTTTT. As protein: CASSLLLDRAAGELFF.

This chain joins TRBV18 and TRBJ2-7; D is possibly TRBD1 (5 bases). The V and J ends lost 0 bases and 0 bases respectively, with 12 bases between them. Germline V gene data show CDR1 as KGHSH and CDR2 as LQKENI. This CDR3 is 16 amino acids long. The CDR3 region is CASSPPRDRGSYEQYF. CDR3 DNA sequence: TGTGCCAGCTCACCACCTCGAGACAGAGGCTCCTACGAGCAGTACTTC.

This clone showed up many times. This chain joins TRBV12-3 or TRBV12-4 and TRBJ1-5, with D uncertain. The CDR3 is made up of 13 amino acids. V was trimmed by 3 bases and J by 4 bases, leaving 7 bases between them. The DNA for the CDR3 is TGTGCCAGCAGTTTCACAACGAATCAGCCCCAGCATTTT. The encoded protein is CASSFTTNQPQHF.

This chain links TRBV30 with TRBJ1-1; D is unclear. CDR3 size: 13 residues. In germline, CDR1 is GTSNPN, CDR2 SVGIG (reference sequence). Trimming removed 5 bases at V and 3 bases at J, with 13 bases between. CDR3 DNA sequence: TGTGCCTGGGGGATACAGCCTCACACTGAAGCTTTCTTT. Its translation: CAWGIQPHTEAFF.

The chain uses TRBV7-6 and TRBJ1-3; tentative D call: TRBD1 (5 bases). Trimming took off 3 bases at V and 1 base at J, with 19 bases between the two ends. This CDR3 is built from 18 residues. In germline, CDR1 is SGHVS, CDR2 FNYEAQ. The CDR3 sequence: CASSLGSARAHSGNTIYF. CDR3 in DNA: TGTGCCAGCAGCTTGGGGTCGGCCAGGGCCCATTCTGGAAACACCATATATTTT.

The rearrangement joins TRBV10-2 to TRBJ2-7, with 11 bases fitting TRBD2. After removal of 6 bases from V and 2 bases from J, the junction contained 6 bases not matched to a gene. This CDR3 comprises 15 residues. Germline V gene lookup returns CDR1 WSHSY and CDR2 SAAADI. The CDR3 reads CASRPGTSGPYEQYF. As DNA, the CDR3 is TGCGCCAGCAGACCCGGGACTAGCGGTCCCTACGAGCAGTACTTC.

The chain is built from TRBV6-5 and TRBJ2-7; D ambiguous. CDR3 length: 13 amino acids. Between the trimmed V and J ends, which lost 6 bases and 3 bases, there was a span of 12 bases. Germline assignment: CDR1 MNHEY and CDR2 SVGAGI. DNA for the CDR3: TGTGCCAGCAGCTCCCGGGTAAACTACGAGCAGTACTTC. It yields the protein CASSSRVNYEQYF.

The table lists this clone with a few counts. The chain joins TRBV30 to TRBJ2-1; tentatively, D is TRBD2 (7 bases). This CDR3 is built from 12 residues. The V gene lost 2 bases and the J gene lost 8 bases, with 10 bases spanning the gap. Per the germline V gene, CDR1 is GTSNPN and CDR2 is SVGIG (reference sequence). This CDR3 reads CAWSTGGHEQFF. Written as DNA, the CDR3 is TGTGCCTGGAGTACGGGGGGCCATGAGCAGTTCTTC. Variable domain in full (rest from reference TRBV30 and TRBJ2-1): SQTIHQWPATLVQPVGSPLSLECTVEGTSNPNLYWYRQAAGRGLQLLFYSVGIGQISSEVPQNLSASRPQDRQFILSSKKLLLSDSGFYLCAWSTGGHEQFFGPGTRLTVL.

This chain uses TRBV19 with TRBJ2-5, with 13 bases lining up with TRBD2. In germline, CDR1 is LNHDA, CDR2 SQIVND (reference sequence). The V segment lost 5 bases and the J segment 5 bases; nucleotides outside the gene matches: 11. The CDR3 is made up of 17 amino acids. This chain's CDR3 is CASSQLGTSGTGETQYF. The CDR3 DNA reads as TGTGCCAGTAGTCAACTCGGGACTAGCGGGACTGGGGAGACCCAGTACTTC. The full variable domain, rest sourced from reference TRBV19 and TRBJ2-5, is DGGITQSPKYLFRKEGQNVTLSCEQNLNHDAMYWYRQDPGQGLRLIYYSQIVNDFQKGDIAEGYSVSREKKESFPLTVTSAQKNPTAFYLCASSQLGTSGTGETQYFGPGTRLLVL.